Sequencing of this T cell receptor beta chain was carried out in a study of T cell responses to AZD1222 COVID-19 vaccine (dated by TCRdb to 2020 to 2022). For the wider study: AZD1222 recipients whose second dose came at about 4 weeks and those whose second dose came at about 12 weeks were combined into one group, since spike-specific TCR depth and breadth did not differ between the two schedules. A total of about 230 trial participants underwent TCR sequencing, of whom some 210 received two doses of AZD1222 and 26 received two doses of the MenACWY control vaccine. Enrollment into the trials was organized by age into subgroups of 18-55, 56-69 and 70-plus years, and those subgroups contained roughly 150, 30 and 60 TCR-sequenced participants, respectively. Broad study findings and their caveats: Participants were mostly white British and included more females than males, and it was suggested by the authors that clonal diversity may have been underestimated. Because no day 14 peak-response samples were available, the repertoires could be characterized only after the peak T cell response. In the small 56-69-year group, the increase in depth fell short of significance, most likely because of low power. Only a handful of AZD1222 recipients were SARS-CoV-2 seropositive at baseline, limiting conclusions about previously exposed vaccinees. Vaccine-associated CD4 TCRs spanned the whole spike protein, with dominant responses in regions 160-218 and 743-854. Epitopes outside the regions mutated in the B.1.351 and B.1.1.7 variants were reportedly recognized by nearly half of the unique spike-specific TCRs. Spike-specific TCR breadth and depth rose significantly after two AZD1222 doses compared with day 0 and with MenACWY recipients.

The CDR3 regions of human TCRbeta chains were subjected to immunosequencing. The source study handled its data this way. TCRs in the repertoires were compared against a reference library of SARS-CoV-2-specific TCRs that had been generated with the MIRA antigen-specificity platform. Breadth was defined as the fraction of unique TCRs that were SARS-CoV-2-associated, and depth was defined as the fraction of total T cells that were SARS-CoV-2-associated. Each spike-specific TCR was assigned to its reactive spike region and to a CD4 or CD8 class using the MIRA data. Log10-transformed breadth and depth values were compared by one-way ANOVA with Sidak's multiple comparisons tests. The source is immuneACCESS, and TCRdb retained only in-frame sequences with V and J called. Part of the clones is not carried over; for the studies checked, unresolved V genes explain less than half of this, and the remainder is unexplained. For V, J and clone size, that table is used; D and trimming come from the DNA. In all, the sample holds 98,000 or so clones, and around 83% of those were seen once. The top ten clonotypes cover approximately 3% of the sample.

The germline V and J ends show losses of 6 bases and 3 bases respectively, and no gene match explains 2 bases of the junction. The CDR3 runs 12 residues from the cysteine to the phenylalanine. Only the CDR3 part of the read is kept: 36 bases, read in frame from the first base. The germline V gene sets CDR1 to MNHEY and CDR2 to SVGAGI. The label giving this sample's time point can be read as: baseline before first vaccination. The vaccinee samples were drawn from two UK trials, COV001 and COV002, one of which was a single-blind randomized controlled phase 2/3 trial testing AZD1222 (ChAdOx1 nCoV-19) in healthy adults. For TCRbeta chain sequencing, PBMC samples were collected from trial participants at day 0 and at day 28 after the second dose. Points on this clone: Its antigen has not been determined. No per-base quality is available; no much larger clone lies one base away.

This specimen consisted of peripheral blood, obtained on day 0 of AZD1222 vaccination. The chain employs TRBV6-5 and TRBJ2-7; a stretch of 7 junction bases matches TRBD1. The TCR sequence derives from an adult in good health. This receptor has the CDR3 CASRRQGYEQYF. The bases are TGTGCCAGCAGACGACAGGGCTACGAGCAGTACTTC.